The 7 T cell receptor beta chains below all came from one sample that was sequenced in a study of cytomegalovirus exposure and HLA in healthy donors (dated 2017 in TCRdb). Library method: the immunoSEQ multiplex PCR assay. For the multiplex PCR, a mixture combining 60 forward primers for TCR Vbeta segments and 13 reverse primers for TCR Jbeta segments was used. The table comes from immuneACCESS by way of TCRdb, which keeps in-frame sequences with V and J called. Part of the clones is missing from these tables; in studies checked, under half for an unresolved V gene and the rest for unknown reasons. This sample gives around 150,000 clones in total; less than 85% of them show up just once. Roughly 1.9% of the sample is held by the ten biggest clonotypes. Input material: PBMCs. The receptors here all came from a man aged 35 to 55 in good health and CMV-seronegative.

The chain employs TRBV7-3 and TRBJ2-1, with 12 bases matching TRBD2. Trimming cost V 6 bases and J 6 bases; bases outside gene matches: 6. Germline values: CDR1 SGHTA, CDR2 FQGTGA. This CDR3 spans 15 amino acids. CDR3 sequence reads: CASRSGLAGSNEQFF. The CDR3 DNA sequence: TGTGCCAGCAGAAGTGGACTAGCGGGGTCCAATGAGCAGTTCTTC.

The CDR3 loop is CASSLSRGPEQYF. In nucleotides, the CDR3 is TGTGCCAGCAGCTTATCTCGCGGGCCGGAGCAGTATTTT. The chain carries TRBV5-4 and TRBJ2-3; tentative D call: TRBD2 (5 bases). Trimming pared 2 bases from V and 11 bases from J, leaving 15 bases between. The CDR3 is 13 amino acids. Germline V gives CDR1 SGHNT, CDR2 YYREEE (reference sequence). Full variable domain (missing parts from reference TRBV5-4 and TRBJ2-3): ETGVTQSPTHLIKTRGQQVTLRCSSQSGHNTVSWYQQALGQGPQFIFQYYREEENGRGNFPPRFSGLQFPNYSSELNVNALELDDSALYLCASSLSRGPEQYFGPGTRLTVL.

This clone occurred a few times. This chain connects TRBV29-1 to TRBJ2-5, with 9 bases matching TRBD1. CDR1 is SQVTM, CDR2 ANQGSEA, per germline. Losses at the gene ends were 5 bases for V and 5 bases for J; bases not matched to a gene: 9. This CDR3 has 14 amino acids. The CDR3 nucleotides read TGCAGCGTTTGGACAGGGGTTGGGGGGGAGACCCAGTACTTC. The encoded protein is CSVWTGVGGETQYF.

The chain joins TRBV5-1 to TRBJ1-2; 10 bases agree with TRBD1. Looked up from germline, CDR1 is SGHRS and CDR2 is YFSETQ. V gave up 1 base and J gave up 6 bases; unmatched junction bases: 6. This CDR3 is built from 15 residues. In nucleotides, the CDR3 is TGCGCCAGCAGCTTGTACCGGGACAGGGGTGATGGCTACACCTTC. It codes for CASSLYRDRGDGYTF.

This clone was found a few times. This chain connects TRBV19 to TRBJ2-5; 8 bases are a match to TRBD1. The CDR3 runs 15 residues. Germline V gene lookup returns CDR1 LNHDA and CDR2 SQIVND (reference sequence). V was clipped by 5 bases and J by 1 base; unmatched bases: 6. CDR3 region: CASSVGTGGQETQYF. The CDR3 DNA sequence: TGTGCCAGTAGTGTCGGAACAGGGGGCCAAGAGACCCAGTACTTC.

This chain's CDR3 is CASRPDREPYEQYF. CDR3 coding DNA: TGTGCCAGCAGACCGGACAGGGAGCCCTACGAGCAGTACTTC. The rearrangement links TRBV7-8 to TRBJ2-7; 8 bases map to TRBD1. The length of the CDR3 is 14 residues. The V segment lost 6 bases and the J segment 2 bases; nucleotides outside the gene matches: 6. Germline CDR1 reads SGHVS; CDR2 reads FQNEAQ.

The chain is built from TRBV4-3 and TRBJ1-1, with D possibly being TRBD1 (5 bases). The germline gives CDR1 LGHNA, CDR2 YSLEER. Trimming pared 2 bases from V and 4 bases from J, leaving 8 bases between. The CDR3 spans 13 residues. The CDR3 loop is CASSQRGLTEAFF. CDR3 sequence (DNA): TGCGCCAGCAGCCAACGGGGACTCACTGAAGCTTTCTTT.